This entry lists 11 T cell receptor beta chains sequenced from one sample in a study of cytomegalovirus exposure and HLA in healthy donors. PCR amplification relied on 60 Vbeta primers (plus 13 Jbeta primers). TCRdb's table, derived via immunoSEQ multiplex PCR, lists solely in-frame clones and lacks some. The sample carries some 140,000 clones, over 60% recorded once. Input material: PBMCs. Receptors originate from a male donor in good health and CMV-seropositive.

Regarding this clone: A junction end diverges from the germline sequence, so it may reflect a read error. The V gene is TRBV7-9, the J gene TRBJ2-7; TRBD1 matches at 8 bases. The germline V gene encodes CDR1 SEHNR and CDR2 FQNEAQ (reference sequence). The length of the CDR3 is 15 residues. DNA of the CDR3: TGTTCCAGCAGCCCCGGGACAGGAAACAACTACGAGCAGTACTTC. Amino acid sequence: CSSSPGTGNNYEQYF.

V and J are TRBV2 and TRBJ2-7, with TRBD1 matching 7 bases. J lost 6 bases, V lost 6 bases, and 8 bases had no gene match. Germline assignment: CDR1 SNHLY and CDR2 FYNNEI. This CDR3 region has 13 residues. CDR3 sequence reads: CASRDDRVSEQYF. The CDR3 DNA follows: TGTGCCAGCAGGGACGACAGGGTTAGCGAGCAGTACTTC.

The chain joins TRBV7-9 to TRBJ1-6, with TRBD1 as a possible D gene (5 bases). This CDR3 has 13 residues. V lost 5 bases and J lost 6, with 8 bases in between. The germline gives CDR1 SEHNR, CDR2 FQNEAQ (reference sequence). The CDR3 DNA reads TGTGCCAGCAGCCCCCAGGGTAATTCACCCCTCCACTTT. Amino acids: CASSPQGNSPLHF. The whole variable domain, filled in from reference TRBV7-9 and TRBJ1-6, reads DTGVSQNPRHKITKRGQNVTFRCDPISEHNRLYWYRQTLGQGPEFLTYFQNEAQLEKSRLLSDRFSAERPKGSFSTLEIQRTEQGDSAMYLCASSPQGNSPLHFGNGTRLTVT.

The chain carries TRBV4-2 and TRBJ2-5; 11 nucleotides align to TRBD1. Germline trimming cut 1 base from V and 3 bases from J; bases unmatched to any gene: 7. The CDR3 has 17 residues. CDR1 is LGHNA and CDR2 is YNFKEQ in the germline V gene. The DNA for the CDR3 is TGTGCCAGCAGCCAAGTCGGGACAGGGGGGCCTGAAGAGACCCAGTACTTC. Translated, it gives CASSQVGTGGPEETQYF.

This sequence joins TRBV19 and TRBJ2-7, with D tentatively TRBD1 (6 bases). The V end was cut by 6 bases, the J end by 5 bases, with 17 bases between. The CDR3 is made up of 14 amino acids. Per germline, CDR1 LNHDA and CDR2 SQIVND (reference sequence). This CDR3 reads CASSRPGAIDEQYF. The DNA for the CDR3 is TGTGCCAGTAGCCGCCCAGGGGCCATCGACGAGCAGTACTTC.

V usage is TRBV13 and J usage is TRBJ2-7; 10 nucleotides agree with TRBD2. Germline CDR1 PRHDT, CDR2 FYEKMQ (reference sequence). Trimming took 5 bases from V and 1 from J; bases not matched to a gene: 5. CDR3 length: 15 amino acids. CDR3: CASSKGTSESYEQYF. CDR3 nucleotide sequence: TGTGCCAGCAGCAAAGGGACTAGCGAGTCCTACGAGCAGTACTTC.

The chain is built from TRBV4-2 and TRBJ2-2, with 7 positions matching TRBD2. Germline trimming cut 2 bases from V and 4 bases from J; bases unmatched to any gene: 13. The CDR3 covers 18 residues. Germline CDR1 LGHNA, CDR2 YNFKEQ. The CDR3 DNA reads TGTGCCAGCAGCCAAACTGACGCCGAAGCGGGGAGCACCGGGGAGCTGTTTTTT. It yields the protein CASSQTDAEAGSTGELFF.

The V call is TRBV4-3, the J call TRBJ2-2, with D perhaps TRBD2 (5 bases). This CDR3 spans 19 amino acids. Trimming shortened V by 0 bases and J by 0 bases, and 17 bases separated the two germline ends. Germline values: CDR1 LGHNA, CDR2 YSLEER. CDR3 coding DNA: TGCGCCAGCAGCCAAGAGGCGAGAGGGAGATCACCGAACACCGGGGAGCTGTTTTTT. It codes for CASSQEARGRSPNTGELFF.

This clone turned up a few times. The CDR3 DNA follows: TGTGCCAGCAGCTTAGCAGGTATTAGGGGGCTTGGCTACGAGCAGTACTTC. Amino acid sequence: CASSLAGIRGLGYEQYF. V and J are TRBV7-8 and TRBJ2-7; 7 bases align to TRBD1. This CDR3 has 17 residues. CDR1 is SGHVS, CDR2 FQNEAQ, per germline. V lost 0 bases to trimming and J lost 3 bases; unmatched junction nucleotides: 11.

This sequence joins TRBV9 and TRBJ2-3; D is unresolved. V was clipped by 4 bases and J by 0 bases, with 6 bases between them. The CDR3 is made up of 13 amino acids. CDR1 SGDLS and CDR2 YYNGEE come from the germline V gene. CDR3 nucleotides: TGTGCCAGCAGCTTCGTCAGCACAGATACGCAGTATTTT. Translation: CASSFVSTDTQYF.

The chain uses TRBV11-3 and TRBJ1-1; 8 bases map to TRBD1. Germline values: CDR1 SGHNT, CDR2 YENEEA. The CDR3 is made up of 13 amino acids. The ends lost 5 bases at V and 4 bases at J; junction bases unmatched: 3. CDR3 DNA sequence: TGTGCCAGCAGCGAAGGGACAGGCACTGAAGCTTTCTTT. This encodes CASSEGTGTEAFF.